The rows below give T cell receptor beta chains drawn from one sample of a study of T cells after yellow fever vaccination. MiXCR was run by TCRdb on the 5' RACE reads, yielding one entry per CDR3 protein. The sample consists of 300,000 to 400,000 distinct CDR3 sequences, 6% to 8% of them appearing once. Material: PBMCs, obtained 5 days after the yellow fever booster vaccination. The receptors originated from a young man who received the YFV17D yellow fever vaccine. Each CDR3 is given with its conserved first and last residue. D genes are given only for firm matches. Not all rows give a size; the values are once, few, many and, for expanded clones, a class.

d_call: TRBD2; clone_size: -; v_call: TRBV7-2; j_call: TRBJ2-7; cdr3_length: 16; cdr3_nt: TGTGCCAGCAGCCTCCTTAGGCGGGAGCACCTTTACGAGCAGTACTTC; cdr3_aa: CASSLLRREHLYEQYF
d_call: -; clone_size: few; v_call: TRBV5-4; j_call: TRBJ2-1; cdr3_length: 17; cdr3_nt: TGTGCCAGCAGCTTACCGGGACCGATGAGCTCCTACAATGAGCAGTTCTTC; cdr3_aa: CASSLPGPMSSYNEQFF
d_call: TRBD1; clone_size: -; v_call: TRBV7-8; j_call: TRBJ2-2; cdr3_length: 14; cdr3_nt: TGTGGCACTCAGGGGGCGCGAAGCACCGGGGAGCTGTTTTTT; cdr3_aa: CGTQGARSTGELFF
d_call: -; clone_size: -; v_call: TRBV7-8; j_call: TRBJ2-5; cdr3_length: 12; cdr3_nt: TGTCCCAGCCGGGGAAGGGGAGAGACCCAGTACTTC; cdr3_aa: CPSRGRGETQYF
d_call: TRBD2; clone_size: -; v_call: TRBV5-1; j_call: TRBJ2-1; cdr3_length: 18; cdr3_nt: TGCGCCAGCAGCCCGGGGCATGGGGGTAGCGGGAACTACAATGAGCAGTTCTTC; cdr3_aa: CASSPGHGGSGNYNEQFF
d_call: TRBD2; clone_size: -; v_call: TRBV6-2/TRBV6-3; j_call: TRBJ2-7; cdr3_length: 13; cdr3_nt: TGTGCCATCAGGACTAGCGTAACCTACGAGCAGTACTTC; cdr3_aa: CAIRTSVTYEQYF
d_call: -; clone_size: few; v_call: TRBV10-1; j_call: TRBJ2-3; cdr3_length: 12; cdr3_nt: TGCGCCACCGACAGTCTCACAGATACGCAGTATTTT; cdr3_aa: CATDSLTDTQYF
d_call: -; clone_size: many; v_call: TRBV12-3/TRBV12-4; j_call: TRBJ2-5; cdr3_length: 12; cdr3_nt: TGTGCCAGCAGCTTCGGTGGAGAGACCCAGTACTTC; cdr3_aa: CASSFGGETQYF
d_call: -; clone_size: many; v_call: TRBV7-2; j_call: TRBJ2-7; cdr3_length: 17; cdr3_nt: TGTGCCAGCAGCTCGCAGAGCCATAGCGGTTTACCCTACGAGCAGTACTTC; cdr3_aa: CASSSQSHSGLPYEQYF
d_call: TRBD2; clone_size: -; v_call: TRBV5-1; j_call: TRBJ2-3; cdr3_length: 15; cdr3_nt: TGCGCCAGCAGCACTAGCGGGAGTCGGACAGATACGCAGTATTTT; cdr3_aa: CASSTSGSRTDTQYF
d_call: -; clone_size: many; v_call: TRBV5-1; j_call: TRBJ2-7; cdr3_length: 14; cdr3_nt: TGCGCCAGCAGCTTGGGTGTAGGACGGTACGAGCAGTACTTC; cdr3_aa: CASSLGVGRYEQYF
d_call: TRBD2; clone_size: -; v_call: TRBV2; j_call: TRBJ2-2; cdr3_length: 15; cdr3_nt: TGTGCCAGCTATGGACTAGCGGGAGAAAACGGGGAGCTGTTTTTT; cdr3_aa: CASYGLAGENGELFF
d_call: TRBD2; clone_size: -; v_call: TRBV29-1; j_call: TRBJ2-1; cdr3_length: 14; cdr3_nt: TGCAGCGTCACGGGTCCCATAGCGGGCAATGAGCAGTTCTTC; cdr3_aa: CSVTGPIAGNEQFF
d_call: -; clone_size: many; v_call: TRBV5-1; j_call: TRBJ2-7; cdr3_length: 13; cdr3_nt: TGCGCCAGCAGTAACTTCTTGTCCTACGAGCAGTACTTC; cdr3_aa: CASSNFLSYEQYF
d_call: -; clone_size: -; v_call: TRBV3-1; j_call: TRBJ2-3; cdr3_length: 14; cdr3_nt: TGTGCCAGCAGCCATACGGCGTACGGAGATACGCAGTATTTT; cdr3_aa: CASSHTAYGDTQYF
d_call: -; clone_size: many; v_call: TRBV12-3/TRBV12-4; j_call: TRBJ2-3; cdr3_length: 13; cdr3_nt: TGTGCCAGCAGTGAGCCAGGTACAGATACGCAGTATTTT; cdr3_aa: CASSEPGTDTQYF
d_call: -; clone_size: few; v_call: TRBV20-1; j_call: TRBJ2-1; cdr3_length: 15; cdr3_nt: TGCAGTGCTAGTCGACCTAGAACATCCTACAATGAGCAGTTCTTC; cdr3_aa: CSASRPRTSYNEQFF
d_call: TRBD1; clone_size: few; v_call: TRBV7-2; j_call: TRBJ2-1; cdr3_length: 13; cdr3_nt: TGTGCCAGCGGGACAGGGGAGGCCTCGGTGCAGTTCTTC; cdr3_aa: CASGTGEASVQFF